This TCR beta chain comes out of a study of blood T cell repertoires in COVID-19. The overall study: PBMCs, B-cell-depleted T cells, or T cells provided the cDNA or gDNA that made up the material.

The CDR3 sequence is 16 residues long. Germline V gene sequence: CDR1 KGHDR, CDR2 SFDVKD. V gave up 5 bases and J gave up 1 base; unmatched junction bases: 3. TCRdb's copy holds only in-frame clones and misses some; the assay was immunoSEQ multiplex PCR. This sample has about 100,000 clones, with roughly 87% found just once. This TCR came from a man aged 55 to 69 with acute or convalescent COVID-19. Specimen: peripheral blood. This chain joins TRBV24-1 and TRBJ2-3; TRBD2 agrees at 12 bases. CDR3 amino acids: CATSARTSGGTDTQYF. The CDR3 nucleotides read TGTGCCACCAGTGCCCGGACTAGCGGGGGCACAGATACGCAGTATTTT.